This T cell receptor (beta chain) is from a study of neurological immune-mediated disorders. CDR3 size: 13 residues. Between the trimmed V and J ends, which lost 0 bases and 3 bases, there was a span of 5 bases. CDR1 is DFQATT and CDR2 is SNEGSKA in the germline V gene (reference sequence). This clonotype has at least ten counts. Over 200 million TCR-beta sequences from 15-18 subjects came out of each sequencing run. TCRdb re-analysed the 5' RACE reads in MiXCR, keeping a single row per CDR3 protein. The table has approximately 66,000 distinct CDR3 sequences, less than 5.5% seen once. The TCR was taken from a man under 40 with multiple sclerosis. The sample comprised PBMCs. The J gene is TRBJ2-2, the V gene TRBV20-1; D unresolved. The CDR3 DNA follows: TGCAGTGCTAGAGATGGCGACACCGGGGAGCTGTTTTTT. It specifies CSARDGDTGELFF.